The next 24 T cell receptor beta chains were all read from a single sample in a study of blood T cell repertoires in COVID-19. Generated by immunoSEQ multiplex PCR, the TCRdb table keeps only in-frame clones and is missing some. The sample carries more than 110,000 clones, almost 80% recorded once. Sequencing used PBMCs or T cells enriched from blood (not recorded which). These receptors originate from a woman aged 50 to 60 who had recovered from COVID-19.

This clone came up a few times. The chain joins TRBV7-2 to TRBJ1-1, with D perhaps matching TRBD1 (5 bases). V was clipped by 4 bases and J by 5 bases, with 14 bases between them. This CDR3 region has 14 residues. Germline V gene lookup returns CDR1 SGHTA and CDR2 FQGNSA. The CDR3 coding sequence is TGTGCCAGCAGCTACGGGGGACTCGGAACTGAAGCTTTCTTT. Residues: CASSYGGLGTEAFF.

J is TRBJ2-5 and V is TRBV3-1 (or the pseudogene TRBV3-2), with 8 bases aligning to TRBD1. The V gene's germline CDR1 is LGHDT and CDR2 YNNKEL (reference sequence). The CDR3 is 15 amino acids. J lost 5 bases, V lost 0 bases, and 5 bases had no gene match. The CDR3 protein is CASSQDPDRGETQYF. CDR3 DNA sequence: TGTGCCAGCAGCCAAGATCCCGACAGGGGTGAGACCCAGTACTTC.

The chain employs TRBV6-5 and TRBJ2-1; D gene unclear. V was trimmed by 5 bases and J by 4 bases, leaving 15 bases between them. CDR1 and CDR2 (germline): MNHEY, SVGAGI. The CDR3 covers 15 residues. In nucleotides, the CDR3 is TGTGCCAGCAGTCCCGTCGCGCCCCGATACAATGAGCAGTTCTTC. Translated, it gives CASSPVAPRYNEQFF.

The chain employs TRBV19 and TRBJ1-6; 9 nucleotides match TRBD1. Germline V lookup: CDR1 LNHDA, CDR2 SQIVND (reference sequence). The length of the CDR3 is 16 residues. The V and J ends lost 4 bases and 6 bases, in that order; junction bases with no gene match: 7. Here the CDR3 DNA reads TGTGCCAGTAGTACCGTCCGGACAGGGGCTAATTCACCCCTCCACTTT. Translation: CASSTVRTGANSPLHF.

The chain uses TRBV29-1 and TRBJ1-5; 7 bases fit TRBD1. The length of the CDR3 is 13 residues. J gave up 5 bases and V 4 bases, and 5 bases lay outside the gene matches. Per germline, CDR1 SQVTM and CDR2 ANQGSEA. The CDR3 sequence is CSVGGGRDQPQHF. Here the CDR3 DNA reads TGCAGCGTTGGAGGGGGCAGGGATCAGCCCCAGCATTTT.

This clone has just a few counts. This rearrangement joins TRBV28 to TRBJ1-4; D may be TRBD1 (6 bases). Trimming shortened V by 2 bases and J by 11 bases, and 9 bases separated the two germline ends. Germline V gives CDR1 MDHEN, CDR2 SYDVKM. The CDR3 sequence is 12 residues long. The CDR3 here is CASSLLRGKLFF. CDR3 coding DNA: TGTGCCAGCAGTTTACTTAGGGGGAAACTGTTTTTT.

The V call is TRBV21-1, the J call TRBJ2-3; TRBD2 reflects the table's D call only, with no check against the DNA. TRBV21-1 is noted as a pseudogene. CDR3 length: 15 residues. CDR3 nucleotide sequence: TGTGCCAGCAGCAAATGTAAGGAGCGCACAGATACGCAGTATTTT. Its protein is CASSKCKERTDTQYF.

V and J are TRBV11-2 and TRBJ2-7; no clear D gene. V was trimmed by 5 bases and J by 5 bases, leaving 19 bases between them. The CDR3 is made up of 15 amino acids. Germline lookup yields CDR1 SGHAT and CDR2 FQNNGV. CDR3 amino acids: CASSHYELSGNEQYF. CDR3 DNA sequence: TGTGCCAGCAGCCACTACGAGCTCTCGGGTAACGAGCAGTACTTC.

This clone was picked up a small number of times. The CDR3: CATSPLGTSGMSSYNEQFF. The CDR3 DNA sequence: TGTGCCACCAGTCCCCTGGGGACTAGCGGGATGTCCTCCTACAATGAGCAGTTCTTC. The chain combines TRBV24-1 with TRBJ2-1, with TRBD2 identical over 13 bases. This CDR3 comprises 19 residues. Germline trimming cut 6 bases from V and 0 bases from J; bases unmatched to any gene: 10. The germline CDR1 and CDR2 sequences are KGHDR and SFDVKD.

In regard to this clone: This sample includes further DNA sequences coding for the same CDR3. The J gene is TRBJ1-1, the V gene TRBV5-1; maybe TRBD1 (5 bases). The V gene's germline CDR1 is SGHRS and CDR2 YFSETQ. The V gene lost 0 bases and the J gene lost 4 bases, with 10 bases spanning the gap. The CDR3 totals 14 residues. The CDR3 is CASSLGQGGTEAFF. CDR3 nucleotide sequence: TGCGCCAGCAGCTTGGGGCAGGGTGGCACTGAAGCTTTCTTT. Based on the CDR3 plus reference TRBV5-1 and TRBJ1-1, the full variable domain is KAGVTQTPRYLIKTRGQQVTLSCSPISGHRSVSWYQQTPGQGLQFLFEYFSETQRNKGNFPGRFSGRQFSNSRSEMNVSTLELGDSALYLCASSLGQGGTEAFFGQGTRLTVV.

V gene TRBV13 combines with J gene TRBJ2-2; D uncertain. Germline V CDR1 and CDR2: PRHDT, FYEKMQ (reference sequence). The length of the CDR3 is 16 residues. Trimming cost V 4 bases and J 4 bases, with 16 bases left between them. The DNA for the CDR3 is TGTGCCAGCAGCTCCGCGGTCCATCCGGGCACCGGGGAGCTGTTTTTT. Translated, it gives CASSSAVHPGTGELFF.

The rearrangement joins TRBV30 to TRBJ1-6, with 7 bases matching TRBD1. J was trimmed by 4 bases and V by 2 bases; bases with no gene match: 8. CDR1 is GTSNPN, CDR2 SVGIG, per germline (reference sequence). The CDR3 is 16 residues long. CDR3 DNA: TGTGCCTGGAGTCACAGGGGACTTGAATATAATTCACCCCTCCACTTT. It encodes CAWSHRGLEYNSPLHF. Using reference TRBV30 and TRBJ1-6 for the parts outside the CDR3, the full variable domain is SQTIHQWPATLVQPVGSPLSLECTVEGTSNPNLYWYRQAAGRGLQLLFYSVGIGQISSEVPQNLSASRPQDRQFILSSKKLLLSDSGFYLCAWSHRGLEYNSPLHFGNGTRLTVT.

The chain couples TRBV14 to TRBJ2-7, with D uncertain. Germline V gives CDR1 SGHDN, CDR2 FVKESK. The V and J ends lost 4 bases and 0 bases respectively, with 7 bases between them. The CDR3 is made up of 13 amino acids. The CDR3 coding sequence is TGTGCCAGCAGCCCCCTATTCTCCTACGAGCAGTACTTC. It yields the protein CASSPLFSYEQYF.

The chain combines TRBV6-6 with TRBJ1-6, with unresolved D. This CDR3 is 13 amino acids long. Germline CDR1 and CDR2: MNHNY and SVGAGI (reference sequence). V lost 2 bases and J lost 6, with 5 bases in between. The CDR3 DNA follows: TGTGCCAGCAGTTACAATAGTAATTCACCCCTCCACTTT. Its protein is CASSYNSNSPLHF.

Only a few counts were recorded for this clone. V gene TRBV19 combines with J gene TRBJ1-5; 8 bases are a match to TRBD1. The CDR3 is 14 amino acids. Germline-derived CDR1 and CDR2 are LNHDA and SQIVND (reference sequence). The junction had 5 bases not matched to a gene; V was cut back by 4 bases and J by 6 bases. CDR3 DNA: TGTGCCAGTAGTACAACCGGGACAGGTCAGCCCCAGCATTTT. Translation: CASSTTGTGQPQHF.

As concerns this clone: This CDR3 is also generated by other DNA sequences in the sample. The CDR3 coding sequence is TGTGCCAGCAGCGTAGGGGGAGCAAATGAAAAACTGTTTTTT. This sequence encodes CASSVGGANEKLFF. This chain joins TRBV9 and TRBJ1-4; D gene ambiguous. The V end was cut by 0 bases, the J end by 5 bases, with 8 bases between. The CDR3 length is 14 residues. Looked up from germline, CDR1 is SGDLS and CDR2 is YYNGEE.

CDR3 in DNA: TGTGCCAGCAGCCCGCGGGGAGGGCCCAATCAGCCCCAGCATTTT. Encoded protein: CASSPRGGPNQPQHF. The genes are TRBV7-9 and TRBJ1-5, with D unresolved. Trimming cost V 5 bases and J 3 bases, with 14 bases left between them. CDR1 is SEHNR and CDR2 is FQNEAQ in the germline V gene (reference sequence). CDR3 length: 15 amino acids.

J is TRBJ2-3 and V is TRBV7-6, with TRBD2 matching 8 bases. The CDR3 consists of 14 residues. V lost 5 bases, J lost 2 bases, and 3 bases stayed unmatched. Germline V CDR1 and CDR2: SGHVS, FNYEAQ. The CDR3 here is CASSLSGNTDTQYF. CDR3 sequence (DNA): TGTGCCAGCAGCCTTAGCGGGAACACAGATACGCAGTATTTT.

The chain uses TRBV19 and TRBJ2-5, with 8 nucleotides matching TRBD1. From germline, CDR1 is LNHDA and CDR2 SQIVND (reference sequence). This CDR3 region has 15 residues. The V and J ends lost 5 bases and 3 bases, in that order; junction bases with no gene match: 8. The CDR3 sequence is CASSWGRGRKETQYF. CDR3 DNA: TGTGCCAGTAGTTGGGGCAGGGGGCGAAAAGAGACCCAGTACTTC.

This chain uses TRBV3-1 (or the pseudogene TRBV3-2) with TRBJ2-1; 10 nucleotides agree with TRBD2. The germline V gene has CDR1 LGHDT and CDR2 YNNKEL (reference sequence). Trimming cost V 1 base and J 5 bases; bases outside gene matches: 11. This CDR3 comprises 18 residues. This chain's CDR3 is CASSQVSAGGPINNEQFF. The CDR3 DNA is TGTGCCAGCAGCCAAGTTTCAGCGGGAGGGCCAATTAACAATGAGCAGTTCTTC.

The chain is built from TRBV3-1 (or the pseudogene TRBV3-2) and TRBJ1-2, with D perhaps TRBD1 (5 bases). This CDR3 is built from 13 residues. Germline-derived CDR1 and CDR2 are LGHDT and YNNKEL (reference sequence). The ends were cut back, 4 bases at V and 3 bases at J, with 9 bases in the middle. CDR3 amino acids: CASSLQADYGYTF. The CDR3 region has the DNA TGTGCCAGCAGCCTACAGGCAGACTATGGCTACACCTTC.

This clone was detected ten times or more. CDR3 nucleotide sequence: TGCGCCAGCAGCTTGTCTAGCGGGAGGGCCTCCTACAATGAGCAGTTCTTC. Encoded protein: CASSLSSGRASYNEQFF. The chain combines TRBV5-1 with TRBJ2-1; 12 bases match TRBD2. CDR1 is SGHRS, CDR2 YFSETQ, per germline. The CDR3 spans 17 residues. The V segment lost 1 base and the J segment 0 bases; nucleotides outside the gene matches: 2.

J is TRBJ1-1 and V is TRBV27, with D hard to call. This CDR3 comprises 15 residues. Trimming left V 7 bases short and J 2 bases short, with 17 bases between. Germline CDR1 reads MNHEY; CDR2 reads SMNVEV (reference sequence). The CDR3 sequence: CASTRYGGRNTEAFF. The CDR3 DNA follows: TGTGCCAGCACCCGTTATGGTGGCAGAAACACTGAAGCTTTCTTT.

The chain employs TRBV9 and TRBJ1-1; 7 bases match TRBD1. The V gene end was trimmed by 4 bases and the J gene end by 2 bases; junction bases not matched to a gene: 5. The CDR3 sequence is 14 residues long. CDR1 is SGDLS and CDR2 is YYNGEE in the germline V gene. The CDR3 spells CASSRGRGNTEAFF. CDR3 DNA sequence: TGTGCCAGCAGCAGGGGGCGAGGTAACACTGAAGCTTTCTTT.